This TCR beta chain originates from a study of CD4+ T cells in melanoma. Overall study results and limits: Neoantigen-specific CD4+ T cells in melanoma reportedly had diverse differentiation states. CD8+ T cell, macrophage and B cell function reportedly correlated with neoantigen-specific CD4+ T cells.

Sequencing was performed with immunoSEQ multiplex PCR; in TCRdb, only in-frame clones are kept and a portion is missing. The sample holds 20,000 to 25,000 clones, over 75% seen once. On this clone itself: What it recognizes is unknown.

The CDR3 spans 14 residues. Looked up from germline, CDR1 is KGHSH and CDR2 is LQKENI. V trimming: 5 bases; J trimming: 1 base; junction bases outside the gene matches: 4. The sequencing sample was made of cells from a culture (not recorded whether cultured in vitro). The chain employs TRBV18 and TRBJ2-7, with 8 bases fitting TRBD1. This sequence was found in a human donor with melanoma. In DNA form, the CDR3 reads TGTGCCAGCTCAGACGGACAGGGATCCTACGAGCAGTACTTC. It yields the protein CASSDGQGSYEQYF.